Listed below are T cell receptor beta chains from one sample, sequenced in a study of T cells in Graves' hyperthyroidism and ophthalmopathy. TCRdb used MiXCR to reprocess the multiplex PCR reads, holding one entry per CDR3 protein. The sample records approximately 400,000 distinct CDR3 sequences, about 18% being singletons. Sequenced material: blood. The source of these receptors is a man younger than 35 with Graves' ophthalmopathy. Each CDR3 is given with its conserved first and last residue. The order of the fields is CDR3 DNA, CDR3 protein, clone size, V gene, D gene, J gene. A D gene is named only where the DNA matches it firmly. Clone size is stated in some rows and not others, as once, few, many or a class when expanded.

DNA: TGCGCCAGCAGCTCTACTCAGGACAGGGGAGGCTACACCTTC
CDR3: CASSSTQDRGGYTF
size: many
V: TRBV5-1
D: TRBD1
J: TRBJ1-2

DNA: TGTGCCAGCAGCTCAGATTCACCCTCCTACAATGAGCAGTTCTTC
CDR3: CASSSDSPSYNEQFF
size: many
V: TRBV7-2
D: NA
J: TRBJ2-1

DNA: TGTGCCAGCAGCGCCGGGGACAGTGATACGCAGTATTTT
CDR3: CASSAGDSDTQYF
size: NA
V: TRBV9
D: TRBD1
J: TRBJ2-3

DNA: TGCGCCAGCAGCGCCCCGGGACAGGGGCGAGAAGCTTTCTTT
CDR3: CASSAPGQGREAFF
size: few
V: TRBV5-1
D: TRBD1
J: TRBJ1-1

DNA: TGTGCCAGCAGTTTACTGGGACTAGCGGTGATCAACACCGGGGAGCTGTTTTTT
CDR3: CASSLLGLAVINTGELFF
size: many
V: TRBV12-3/TRBV12-4
D: TRBD2
J: TRBJ2-2

DNA: TGCAGCGTTGAAGATCCGGTAGTCGGGACCCAGTACTTC
CDR3: CSVEDPVVGTQYF
size: many
V: TRBV29-1
D: NA
J: TRBJ2-5

DNA: TGTGCCAGCAGTGAAGGTAGCGGGGGCCACACAGATACGCAGTATTTT
CDR3: CASSEGSGGHTDTQYF
size: NA
V: TRBV2
D: TRBD2
J: TRBJ2-3

DNA: TGTGCCAGCAGCGTAGCATTTCCCACCGGGGAGCTGTTTTTT
CDR3: CASSVAFPTGELFF
size: NA
V: TRBV9
D: NA
J: TRBJ2-2

DNA: TGCGCCAGCAGCCAAGTATACGGGCGTAGGGGCTACACCTTC
CDR3: CASSQVYGRRGYTF
size: NA
V: TRBV4-1
D: NA
J: TRBJ1-2

DNA: TGTGCCAGCGGCCGGGACGGGGGGAGCCCAGATACGCAGTATTTT
CDR3: CASGRDGGSPDTQYF
size: NA
V: TRBV6-1
D: TRBD2
J: TRBJ2-3

DNA: TGCGCCAGCAGCCAAACGGGACAGGGGGACTATGGCTACACCTTC
CDR3: CASSQTGQGDYGYTF
size: many
V: TRBV5-1
D: TRBD1
J: TRBJ1-2

DNA: TGTGCCGGCAGCCCTAATTCAGGGCCTGGAAACACCATATATTTT
CDR3: CAGSPNSGPGNTIYF
size: few
V: TRBV7-2
D: NA
J: TRBJ1-3

DNA: TGTGCCAGTAGTAGGACAGGGGAGATAGTCACTGAAGCTTTCTTT
CDR3: CASSRTGEIVTEAFF
size: NA
V: TRBV19
D: TRBD1
J: TRBJ1-1

DNA: TGTGCCATCAGTGAGTCCTATGGGGTGAACACTGAAGCTTTCTTT
CDR3: CAISESYGVNTEAFF
size: NA
V: TRBV10-3
D: NA
J: TRBJ1-1

DNA: TGTGCCAGGCACCGAGGGGGGTCCCGCCTCACAGATACGCAGTATTTT
CDR3: CARHRGGSRLTDTQYF
size: few
V: TRBV19
D: NA
J: TRBJ2-3

DNA: TGTGCCAGCAGCCCCAGACCGGACAGCGATGGCTACACCTTC
CDR3: CASSPRPDSDGYTF
size: many
V: TRBV11-2
D: NA
J: TRBJ1-2

DNA: TGTGCCAGCAGCGCCGGGTCGAGCTCCTACGAGCAGTACTTC
CDR3: CASSAGSSSYEQYF
size: many
V: TRBV5-5
D: NA
J: TRBJ2-7

DNA: TGTGCCAGCAGTGTTCAGGGGGCAGGCCTGATGTCCTATGGCTACACCTTC
CDR3: CASSVQGAGLMSYGYTF
size: many
V: TRBV2
D: TRBD1
J: TRBJ1-2

DNA: TGTGCCAGCAGTCAACTTACAGGGGATGGCGGGCCCCAGCATTTT
CDR3: CASSQLTGDGGPQHF
size: many
V: TRBV12-3/TRBV12-4
D: TRBD1
J: TRBJ1-5

DNA: TGTGCCAGCAGGGCAGGACTGTTCACCGGGGAGCTGTTTTTT
CDR3: CASRAGLFTGELFF
size: NA
V: TRBV2
D: NA
J: TRBJ2-2

DNA: TGCGCCAGCAGCTTGGGCTCCTTCGACGGGTCCTACGAGCAGTTCTTC
CDR3: CASSLGSFDGSYEQFF
size: NA
V: TRBV5-1
D: NA
J: TRBJ2-1

DNA: TGTGCCAGCAGTGCCGGCCGGGACAGCCTCTATGGCTACACCTTC
CDR3: CASSAGRDSLYGYTF
size: many
V: TRBV12-3/TRBV12-4
D: TRBD1
J: TRBJ1-2

DNA: TGTGCCAGCAGCGTAACAGGGGTCTCCTACGAGCAGTACTTC
CDR3: CASSVTGVSYEQYF
size: NA
V: TRBV9
D: TRBD1
J: TRBJ2-7

DNA: TGTGCCAGCTCACCCGGGGCTAGCGGGGGGGCCAAGGATACGCAGTATTTT
CDR3: CASSPGASGGAKDTQYF
size: few
V: TRBV18
D: TRBD2
J: TRBJ2-3

DNA: TGTGCCAGCAGCGTCAACAGGGTCGAGCAGTACTTC
CDR3: CASSVNRVEQYF
size: NA
V: TRBV6-2/TRBV6-3
D: NA
J: TRBJ2-7

DNA: TGTGCCAGCAGGATGGGACAGGGTAATATTGGTGAGCAGTTCTTC
CDR3: CASRMGQGNIGEQFF
size: NA
V: TRBV27
D: TRBD1
J: TRBJ2-1

DNA: TGTGCCAGCAGCTTATACGGGGTGAACACTGAAGCTTTCTTT
CDR3: CASSLYGVNTEAFF
size: many
V: TRBV11-2
D: NA
J: TRBJ1-1

DNA: TGTGCCAGCAGTCCCACAGGATATGAGCCGTTCTTC
CDR3: CASSPTGYEPFF
size: few
V: TRBV12-3/TRBV12-4
D: NA
J: TRBJ2-1

DNA: TGTGCCAGCAGCCCTGATAGCGGGGAAGTGGATGAGCAGTTCTTC
CDR3: CASSPDSGEVDEQFF
size: many
V: TRBV7-8
D: TRBD2
J: TRBJ2-1

DNA: TGTGCCAGCACTCTAGGACCGGGGGATCCGTACTTC
CDR3: CASTLGPGDPYF
size: few
V: TRBV2
D: NA
J: TRBJ2-5

DNA: TGTGCCAGCAGCGTAGAGGACAGAGGGGAGCTGTTTTTT
CDR3: CASSVEDRGELFF
size: few
V: TRBV9
D: NA
J: TRBJ2-2

DNA: TGTGCCAGCAGCACGGACCCTAGCAATCAGCCCCAGCATTTT
CDR3: CASSTDPSNQPQHF
size: many
V: TRBV9
D: NA
J: TRBJ1-5

DNA: TGTGCCACCAGTGATTCAACAGGGGTAGGGCCCCAGCATTTT
CDR3: CATSDSTGVGPQHF
size: NA
V: TRBV24-1
D: TRBD1
J: TRBJ1-5

DNA: TGCGCCAGCAGCTTGGATTCAGGGGGTGGCTACACCTTC
CDR3: CASSLDSGGGYTF
size: NA
V: TRBV5-1
D: TRBD1
J: TRBJ1-2

DNA: TGTGCCAGCAGCGTGGACAGCCTGAACACTGAAGCTTTCTTT
CDR3: CASSVDSLNTEAFF
size: few
V: TRBV9
D: NA
J: TRBJ1-1

DNA: TGTGCCAGCAGTTTGGTTCCCTTAGGAGGGGAGACCCAGTACTTC
CDR3: CASSLVPLGGETQYF
size: NA
V: TRBV6-5
D: NA
J: TRBJ2-5

DNA: TGTGCCAGCAGCTTAGGGGGGTCCTACAATGAGCAGTTCTTC
CDR3: CASSLGGSYNEQFF
size: many
V: TRBV5-1
D: NA
J: TRBJ2-1

DNA: TGTGCCAGCAGCCAAGGGGGATCAGGCAATGAGCAGTTCTTC
CDR3: CASSQGGSGNEQFF
size: NA
V: TRBV5-6
D: NA
J: TRBJ2-1

DNA: TGCAGTGCTAGAGCCGGGACAGGGAGCTCCGAGCAGTTCTTC
CDR3: CSARAGTGSSEQFF
size: many
V: TRBV20-1
D: TRBD1
J: TRBJ2-1